This TCR beta chain was found in a study of human T cells and chemical hapten exposure. Study in general: How much TCR each sample yielded varied, mostly because pooled library volumes differed slightly.

Overall study findings and caveats: TCRs above 1 in 1000 frequency did not change with DPC sensitization.

Each cDNA molecule in the library carried unique molecular identifiers. In the study's own analysis: The median was about 96,000 TCRs per sample, ranging 23,224 to 690,600. In TCRdb, the 5' RACE reads were re-called with MiXCR into one record per CDR3 protein. TCRdb, not the original authors, processed these V and J calls. The sample contains fewer than 150,000 distinct CDR3 sequences, approximately 20% of which appear only once. Germline CDR1 SGHRS, CDR2 YFSETQ. The V gene lost 7 bases and the J gene lost 2 bases, with 22 bases spanning the gap. The CDR3 runs 17 residues. Blood, whole and unfractionated, served as the source for total RNA extraction. Turning to this clonotype: Its antigen is currently unknown.

The rearrangement uses TRBV5-1 and TRBJ2-1, with D tentatively TRBD2 (5 bases). The TCR originated in a human donor in good health. The chain's CDR3 is CASRLRSGANPYNEQFF. The DNA of the CDR3 is TGCGCCAGCCGCCTGAGGAGCGGAGCAAACCCCTACAATGAGCAGTTCTTC.